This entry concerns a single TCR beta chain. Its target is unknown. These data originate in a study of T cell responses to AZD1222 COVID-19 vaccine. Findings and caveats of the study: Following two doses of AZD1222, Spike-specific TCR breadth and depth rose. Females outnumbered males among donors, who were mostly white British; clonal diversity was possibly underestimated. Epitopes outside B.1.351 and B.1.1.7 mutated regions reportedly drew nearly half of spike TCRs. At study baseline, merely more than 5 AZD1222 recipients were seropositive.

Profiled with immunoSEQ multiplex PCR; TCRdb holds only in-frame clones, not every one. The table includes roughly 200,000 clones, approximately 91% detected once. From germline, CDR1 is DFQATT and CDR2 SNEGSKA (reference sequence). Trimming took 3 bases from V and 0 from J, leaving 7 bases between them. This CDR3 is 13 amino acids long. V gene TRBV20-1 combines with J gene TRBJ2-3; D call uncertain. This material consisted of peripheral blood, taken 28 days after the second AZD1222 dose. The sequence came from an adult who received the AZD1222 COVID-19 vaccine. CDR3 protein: CSASPSSTDTQYF. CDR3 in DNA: TGCAGTGCTAGTCCGTCTAGCACAGATACGCAGTATTTT.